The present T cell receptor beta chain was sequenced within a study of blood T cell repertoires in COVID-19. Measured with immunoSEQ multiplex PCR; TCRdb has only the in-frame clones, and not every one. The sample holds 490,000 or so clones, 75% to 90% seen once. Looked up from germline, CDR1 is MNHEY and CDR2 is SVGAGI. The CDR3 extends over 15 amino acids. Trimming pared 9 bases from V and 0 bases from J, leaving 17 bases between. Self-reported history from a screening survey and questionnaire set each donor's cohort. Recovery meant two consecutive negative NP/OP PCR tests, professional clearance, or resolved symptoms.

This clonotype was obtained from a woman between 55 and 75 years old who had recovered from COVID-19. Specimen: PBMCs or T cells enriched from blood (not recorded which). The V gene is TRBV6-5, the J gene TRBJ1-1, with a possible D match to TRBD1 (5 bases). The CDR3 DNA follows: TGTGCCAGGACGGGACTCCGGGCCATGAACACTGAAGCTTTCTTT. Its translation is CARTGLRAMNTEAFF.